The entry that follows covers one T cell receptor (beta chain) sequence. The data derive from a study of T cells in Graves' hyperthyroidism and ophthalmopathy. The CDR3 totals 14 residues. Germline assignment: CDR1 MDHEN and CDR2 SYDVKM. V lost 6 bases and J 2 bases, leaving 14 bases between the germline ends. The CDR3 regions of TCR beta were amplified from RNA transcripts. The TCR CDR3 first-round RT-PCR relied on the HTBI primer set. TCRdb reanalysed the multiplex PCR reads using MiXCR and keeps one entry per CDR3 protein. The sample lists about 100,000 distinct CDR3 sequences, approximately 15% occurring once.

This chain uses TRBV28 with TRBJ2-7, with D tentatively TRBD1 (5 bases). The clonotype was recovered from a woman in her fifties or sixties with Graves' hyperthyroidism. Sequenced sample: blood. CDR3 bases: TGTGCCAGCAGCCTAGGGGCAGGGACCTACGAGCAGTACTTC. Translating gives CASSLGAGTYEQYF.